This entry is about one TCR beta chain. Its specificity is not known. These data come from a study of human T cells and chemical hapten exposure. The CDR3 is made up of 15 amino acids. The germline V gene has CDR1 SQVTM and CDR2 ANQGSEA. The ends were cut back, 3 bases at V and 4 bases at J, with 19 bases in the middle. Regarding the study as a whole: Patch test scores rose with PT1 expanded TCR counts, a positive correlation. Significantly more large CDR3 similarity clusters arose among expanded TCRs than among controls. TCRs exceeding 1 in 1000 frequency stayed unchanged with DPC sensitization.

The time point is: patch test 3, about 24 weeks after DPC sensitization. Treatment here: therapeutic diphenylcyclopropenone sensitization with weekly scalp DPC. MiXCR, run by TCRdb on the RACE reads, gives a single entry per CDR3 protein. Among about 190,000 distinct CDR3 sequences listed, under 30% were seen once. The sequence was collected from a woman in her 40s with alopecia areata. Some clones in this sample may be carry-over from other donors' samples. The rearrangement links TRBV29-1 to TRBJ2-7; D is possibly TRBD1 or TRBD2 (5 bases each). Here the sequenced sample was whole blood, taken in connection with sensitization to the hapten diphenylcyclopropenone (DPC). Written as DNA, the CDR3 is TGCAGCGTTGAGGTGGGGGATCTTCGAGGTTACGAGCAGTACTTC. It is translated as CSVEVGDLRGYEQYF.